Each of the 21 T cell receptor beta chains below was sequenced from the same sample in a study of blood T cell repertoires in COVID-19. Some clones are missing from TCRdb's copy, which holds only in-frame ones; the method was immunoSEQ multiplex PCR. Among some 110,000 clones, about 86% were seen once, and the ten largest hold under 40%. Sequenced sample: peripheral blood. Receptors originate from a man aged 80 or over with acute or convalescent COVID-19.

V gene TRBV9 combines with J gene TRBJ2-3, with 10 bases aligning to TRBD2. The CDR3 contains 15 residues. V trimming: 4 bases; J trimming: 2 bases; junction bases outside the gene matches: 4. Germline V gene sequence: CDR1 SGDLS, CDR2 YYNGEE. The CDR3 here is CASSRTSGITDTQYF. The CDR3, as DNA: TGTGCCAGCAGCAGAACTAGCGGGATCACAGATACGCAGTATTTT. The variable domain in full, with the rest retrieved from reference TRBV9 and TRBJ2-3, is DSGVTQTPKHLITATGQRVTLRCSPRSGDLSVYWYQQSLDQGLQFLIQYYNGEERAKGNILERFSAQQFPDLHSELNLSSLELGDSALYFCASSRTSGITDTQYFGPGTRLTVL.

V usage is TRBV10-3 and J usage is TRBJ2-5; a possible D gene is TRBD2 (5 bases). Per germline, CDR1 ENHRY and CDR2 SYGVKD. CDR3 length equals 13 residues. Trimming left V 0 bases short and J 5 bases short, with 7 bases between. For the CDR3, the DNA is TGTGCCATCAGTGAGTCAGGACTGGAGACCCAGTACTTC. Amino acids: CAISESGLETQYF.

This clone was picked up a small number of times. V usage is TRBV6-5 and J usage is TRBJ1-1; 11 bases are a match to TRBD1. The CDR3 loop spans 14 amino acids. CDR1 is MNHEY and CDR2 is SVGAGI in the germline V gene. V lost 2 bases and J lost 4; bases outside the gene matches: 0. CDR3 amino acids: CASSYGTGGTEAFF. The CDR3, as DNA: TGTGCCAGCAGTTACGGGACAGGGGGCACTGAAGCTTTCTTT.

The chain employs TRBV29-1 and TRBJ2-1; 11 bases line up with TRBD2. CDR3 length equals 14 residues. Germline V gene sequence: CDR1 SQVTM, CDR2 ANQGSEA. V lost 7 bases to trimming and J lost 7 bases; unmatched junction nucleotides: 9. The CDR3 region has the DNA TGCAGCGCCGTAGCGGGAGGGCCGGGAAATGAGCAGTTCTTC. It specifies CSAVAGGPGNEQFF.

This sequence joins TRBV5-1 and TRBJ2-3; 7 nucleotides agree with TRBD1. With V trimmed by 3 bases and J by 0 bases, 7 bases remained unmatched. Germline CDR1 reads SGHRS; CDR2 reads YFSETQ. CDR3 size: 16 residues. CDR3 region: CASSSGQIFSTDTQYF. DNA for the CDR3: TGCGCCAGCAGCTCGGGACAGATATTTAGCACAGATACGCAGTATTTT.

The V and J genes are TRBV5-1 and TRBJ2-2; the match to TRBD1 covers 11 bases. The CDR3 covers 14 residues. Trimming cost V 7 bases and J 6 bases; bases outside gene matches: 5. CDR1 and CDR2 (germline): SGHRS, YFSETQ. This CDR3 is CASGQGARSGELFF. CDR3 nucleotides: TGCGCCAGCGGACAGGGGGCGCGTTCCGGGGAGCTGTTTTTT.

DNA of the CDR3: TGTGCCAGTAGTATTCGGGTTCATCAGCCCCAGCATTTT. Translating it yields CASSIRVHQPQHF. The V gene is TRBV19, the J gene TRBJ1-5; D remains unclear. CDR3 size: 13 residues. V was shortened by 3 bases and J by 5 bases, with 8 bases between the two germline ends. Germline-derived CDR1 and CDR2 are LNHDA and SQIVND (reference sequence).

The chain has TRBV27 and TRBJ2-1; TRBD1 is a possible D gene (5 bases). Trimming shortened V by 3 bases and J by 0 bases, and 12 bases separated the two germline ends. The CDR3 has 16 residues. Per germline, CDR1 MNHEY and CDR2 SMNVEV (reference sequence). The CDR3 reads CASSFRGHSSYNEQFF. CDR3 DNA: TGTGCCAGCAGTTTTAGAGGACACAGCTCCTACAATGAGCAGTTCTTC.

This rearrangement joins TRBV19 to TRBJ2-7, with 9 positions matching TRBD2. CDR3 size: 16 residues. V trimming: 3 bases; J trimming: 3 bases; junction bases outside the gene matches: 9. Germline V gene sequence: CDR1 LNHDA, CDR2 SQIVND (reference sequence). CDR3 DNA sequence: TGTGCCAGTAGTATCGCTAGCGGGGACGGATTCTACGAGCAGTACTTC. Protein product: CASSIASGDGFYEQYF. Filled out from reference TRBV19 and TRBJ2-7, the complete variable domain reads DGGITQSPKYLFRKEGQNVTLSCEQNLNHDAMYWYRQDPGQGLRLIYYSQIVNDFQKGDIAEGYSVSREKKESFPLTVTSAQKNPTAFYLCASSIASGDGFYEQYFGPGTRLTVT.

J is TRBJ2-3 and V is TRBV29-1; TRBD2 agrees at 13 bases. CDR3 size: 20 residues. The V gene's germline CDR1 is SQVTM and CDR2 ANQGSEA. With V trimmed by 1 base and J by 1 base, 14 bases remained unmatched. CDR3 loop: CSVEARLAGGGGSRTDTQYF. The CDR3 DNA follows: TGCAGCGTTGAAGCCCGACTAGCGGGAGGAGGTGGGTCACGCACAGATACGCAGTATTTT.

DNA for the CDR3: TGTGCCAGCAGCCAAGATTCAGGCAGTCGACAGACGAACACTGAAGCTTTCTTT. Translating it yields CASSQDSGSRQTNTEAFF. J is TRBJ1-1 and V is TRBV14; D perhaps matches TRBD1 (5 bases). CDR1 SGHDN and CDR2 FVKESK come from the germline V gene. This CDR3 spans 18 amino acids. The germline V and J ends were trimmed by 0 bases and 1 base, with 18 bases remaining between them.

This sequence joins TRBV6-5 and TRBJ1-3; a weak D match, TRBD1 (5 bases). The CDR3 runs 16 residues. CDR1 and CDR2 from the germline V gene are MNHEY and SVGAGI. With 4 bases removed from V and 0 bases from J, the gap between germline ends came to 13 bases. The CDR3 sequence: CASSWLDSPSGNTIYF. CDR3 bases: TGTGCCAGCAGTTGGCTAGACAGTCCCTCTGGAAACACCATATATTTT.

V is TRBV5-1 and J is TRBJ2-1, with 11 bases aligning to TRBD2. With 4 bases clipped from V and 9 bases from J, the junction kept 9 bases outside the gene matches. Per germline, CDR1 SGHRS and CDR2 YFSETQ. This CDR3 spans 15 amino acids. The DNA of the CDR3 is TGCGCCAGCAGCCTCACTAGCGGGAGAAATTCTGAGCAGTTCTTC. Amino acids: CASSLTSGRNSEQFF.

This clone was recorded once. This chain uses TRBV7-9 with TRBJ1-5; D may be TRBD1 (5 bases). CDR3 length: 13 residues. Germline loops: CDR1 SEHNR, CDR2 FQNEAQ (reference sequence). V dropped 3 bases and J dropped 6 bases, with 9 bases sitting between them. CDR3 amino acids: CASSLTVAQPQHF. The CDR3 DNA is TGTGCCAGCAGCTTGACAGTAGCTCAGCCCCAGCATTTT. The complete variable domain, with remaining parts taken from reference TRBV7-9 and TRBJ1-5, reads DTGVSQNPRHKITKRGQNVTFRCDPISEHNRLYWYRQTLGQGPEFLTYFQNEAQLEKSRLLSDRFSAERPKGSFSTLEIQRTEQGDSAMYLCASSLTVAQPQHFGDGTRLSIL.

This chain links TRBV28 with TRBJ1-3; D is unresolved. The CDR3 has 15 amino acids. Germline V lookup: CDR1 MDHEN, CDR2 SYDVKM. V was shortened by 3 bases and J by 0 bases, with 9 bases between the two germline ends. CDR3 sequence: CASSFPGASGNTIYF. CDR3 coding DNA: TGTGCCAGCAGTTTCCCCGGAGCCTCTGGAAACACCATATATTTT. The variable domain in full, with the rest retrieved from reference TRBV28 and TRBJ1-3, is DVKVTQSSRYLVKRTGEKVFLECVQDMDHENMFWYRQDPGLGLRLIYFSYDVKMKEKGDIPEGYSVSREKKERFSLILESASTNQTSMYLCASSFPGASGNTIYFGEGSWLTVV.

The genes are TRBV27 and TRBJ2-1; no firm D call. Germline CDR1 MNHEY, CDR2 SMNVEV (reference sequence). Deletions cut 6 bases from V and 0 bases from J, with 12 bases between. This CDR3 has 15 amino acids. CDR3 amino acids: CASSDRRLSYNEQFF. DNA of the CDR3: TGTGCCAGCAGCGATAGACGACTCTCCTACAATGAGCAGTTCTTC.

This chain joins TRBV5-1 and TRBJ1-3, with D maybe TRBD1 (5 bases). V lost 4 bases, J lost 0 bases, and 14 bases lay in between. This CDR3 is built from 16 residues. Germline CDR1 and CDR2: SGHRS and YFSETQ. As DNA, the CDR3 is TGCGCCAGCAGCCGGGGGGTCCCGAGCTCTGGAAACACCATATATTTT. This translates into CASSRGVPSSGNTIYF.

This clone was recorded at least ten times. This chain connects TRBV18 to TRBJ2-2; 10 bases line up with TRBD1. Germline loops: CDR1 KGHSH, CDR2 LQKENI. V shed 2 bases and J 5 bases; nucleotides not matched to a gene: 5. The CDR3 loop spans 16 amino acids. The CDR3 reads CASSPVGQGGTGELFF. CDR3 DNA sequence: TGTGCCAGCTCACCAGTCGGACAGGGGGGGACCGGGGAGCTGTTTTTT.

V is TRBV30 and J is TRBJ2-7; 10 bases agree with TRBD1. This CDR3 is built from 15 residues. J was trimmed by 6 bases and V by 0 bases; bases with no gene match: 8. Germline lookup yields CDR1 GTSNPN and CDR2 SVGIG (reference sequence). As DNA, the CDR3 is TGTGCCTGGAGTGTACCCAGGACAGGGGGAAGCGAGCAGTACTTC. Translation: CAWSVPRTGGSEQYF.

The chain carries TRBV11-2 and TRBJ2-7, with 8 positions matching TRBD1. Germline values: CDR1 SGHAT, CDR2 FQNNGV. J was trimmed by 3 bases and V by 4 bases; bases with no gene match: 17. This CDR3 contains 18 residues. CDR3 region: CASSSPGYGQGIGYEQYF. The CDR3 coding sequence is TGTGCCAGCAGCTCTCCTGGGTATGGACAGGGAATAGGCTACGAGCAGTACTTC.

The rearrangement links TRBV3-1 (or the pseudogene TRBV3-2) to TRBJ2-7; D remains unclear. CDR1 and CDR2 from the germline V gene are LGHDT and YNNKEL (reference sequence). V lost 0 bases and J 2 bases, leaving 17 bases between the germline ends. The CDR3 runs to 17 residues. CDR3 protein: CASSQDKVAGITYEQYF. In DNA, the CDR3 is TGTGCCAGCAGCCAAGATAAGGTGGCAGGAATAACCTACGAGCAGTACTTC.